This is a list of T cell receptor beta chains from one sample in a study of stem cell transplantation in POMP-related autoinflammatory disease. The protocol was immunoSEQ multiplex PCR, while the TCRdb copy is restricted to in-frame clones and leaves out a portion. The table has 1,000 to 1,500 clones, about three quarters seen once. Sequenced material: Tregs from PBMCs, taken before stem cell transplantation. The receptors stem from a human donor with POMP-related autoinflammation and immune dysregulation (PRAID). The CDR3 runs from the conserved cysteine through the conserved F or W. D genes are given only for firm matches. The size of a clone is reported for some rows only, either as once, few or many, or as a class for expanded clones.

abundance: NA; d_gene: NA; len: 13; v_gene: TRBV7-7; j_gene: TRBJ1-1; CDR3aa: CASSLAVDTEAFF; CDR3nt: TGTGCCAGCAGCTTAGCTGTGGACACTGAAGCTTTCTTT
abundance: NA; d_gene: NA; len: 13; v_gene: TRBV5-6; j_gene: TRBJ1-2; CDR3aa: CASSLGTVYGYTF; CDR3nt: TGTGCCAGCAGCTTGGGGACAGTTTATGGCTACACCTTC
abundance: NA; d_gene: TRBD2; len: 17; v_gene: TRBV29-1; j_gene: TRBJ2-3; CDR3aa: CSVGPFETSGTTDTQYF; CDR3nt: TGCAGCGTTGGACCCTTTGAGACTAGCGGGACGACAGATACGCAGTATTTT
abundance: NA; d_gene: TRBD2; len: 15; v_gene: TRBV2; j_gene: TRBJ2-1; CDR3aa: CASKEGTSSYNEQFF; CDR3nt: TGTGCCAGCAAGGAGGGGACTAGCTCCTACAATGAGCAGTTCTTC
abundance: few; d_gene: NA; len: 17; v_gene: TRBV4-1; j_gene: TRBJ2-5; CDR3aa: CASSLSTVVGASVTQYF; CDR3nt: TGCGCCAGCAGCCTGAGCACTGTGGTCGGGGCTTCAGTGACCCAGTACTTC
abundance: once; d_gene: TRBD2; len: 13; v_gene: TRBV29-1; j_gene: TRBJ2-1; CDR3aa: CSSSSGKYNEQFF; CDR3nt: TGCAGCTCTTCTAGCGGGAAGTACAATGAGCAGTTCTTC
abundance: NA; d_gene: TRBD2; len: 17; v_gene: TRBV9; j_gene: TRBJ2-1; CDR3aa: CASSVGTSGSVYNEQFF; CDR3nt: TGTGCCAGCAGCGTAGGGACTAGCGGGAGCGTTTACAATGAGCAGTTCTTC
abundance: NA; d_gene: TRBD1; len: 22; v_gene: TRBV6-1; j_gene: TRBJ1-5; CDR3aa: CASSEAGPIRGRGRLHNQPQHF; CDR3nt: TGTGCCAGCAGTGAAGCGGGTCCTATAAGGGGCAGGGGGCGACTTCACAATCAGCCCCAGCATTTT
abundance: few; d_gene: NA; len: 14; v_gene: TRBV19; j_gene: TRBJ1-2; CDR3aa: CASGPGGDVLGYTF; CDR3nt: TGTGCCAGCGGTCCCGGCGGGGATGTATTAGGCTACACCTTC
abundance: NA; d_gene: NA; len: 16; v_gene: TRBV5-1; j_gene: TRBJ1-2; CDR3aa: CASSISTNRDGYGYTF; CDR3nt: TGCGCCAGCAGCATTTCGACCAACCGGGACGGCTATGGCTACACCTTC
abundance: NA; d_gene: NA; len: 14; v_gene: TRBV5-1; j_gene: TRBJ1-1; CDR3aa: CASSLDGTPGTAFF; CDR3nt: TGCGCCAGCAGCTTGGATGGGACCCCGGGCACGGCTTTCTTT
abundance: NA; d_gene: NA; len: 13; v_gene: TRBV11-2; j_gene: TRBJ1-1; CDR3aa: CASSFQPGSEAFF; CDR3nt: TGTGCCAGCAGCTTTCAACCCGGGAGTGAAGCTTTCTTT
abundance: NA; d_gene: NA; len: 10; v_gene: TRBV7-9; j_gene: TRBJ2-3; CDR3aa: CASSPDTQYF; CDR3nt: TGTGCCAGCAGTCCAGATACGCAGTATTTT
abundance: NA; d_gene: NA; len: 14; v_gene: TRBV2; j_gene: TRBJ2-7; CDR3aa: CASSEGAYSYEQYF; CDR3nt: TGTGCCAGCAGTGAAGGCGCATACTCCTACGAGCAGTACTTC
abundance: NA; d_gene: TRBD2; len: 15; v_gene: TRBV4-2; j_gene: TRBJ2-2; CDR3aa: CASSRPGLATGELFF; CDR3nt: TGTGCCAGCAGCCGGCCGGGACTAGCAACCGGGGAGCTGTTTTTT
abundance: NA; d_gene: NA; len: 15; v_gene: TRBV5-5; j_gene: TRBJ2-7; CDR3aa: CASSLAEGWMYEQYF; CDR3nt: TGTGCCAGCAGCTTGGCCGAGGGATGGATGTACGAGCAGTACTTC
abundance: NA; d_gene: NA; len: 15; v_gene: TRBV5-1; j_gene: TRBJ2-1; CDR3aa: CASNRGGQSYNEQFF; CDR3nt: TGCGCCAGCAATCGCGGGGGCCAGTCCTACAATGAGCAGTTCTTC
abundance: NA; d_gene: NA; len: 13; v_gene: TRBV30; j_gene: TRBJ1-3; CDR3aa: CASTRASGNTIYF; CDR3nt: TGTGCCTCAACACGGGCCTCCGGAAACACCATATATTTT
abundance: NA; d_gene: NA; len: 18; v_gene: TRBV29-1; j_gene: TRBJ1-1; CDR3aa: CSVDNSGLHLKSGPEAFF; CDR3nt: TGCAGCGTTGATAATTCGGGACTCCACCTAAAATCTGGCCCTGAAGCTTTCTTT
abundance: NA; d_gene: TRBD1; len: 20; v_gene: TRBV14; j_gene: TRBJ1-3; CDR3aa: CASSRTVGQDTETAGNTIYF; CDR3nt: TGTGCCAGCAGCCGGACAGTCGGACAGGACACAGAAACTGCTGGAAACACCATATATTTT
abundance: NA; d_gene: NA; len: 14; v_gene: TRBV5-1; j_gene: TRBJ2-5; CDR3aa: CASSLAGVGETQYF; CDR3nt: TGCGCCAGCAGCTTGGCGGGGGTTGGGGAGACCCAGTACTTC
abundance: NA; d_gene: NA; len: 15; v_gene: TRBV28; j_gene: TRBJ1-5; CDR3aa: CASRPGTVSNQPQHF; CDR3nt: TGTGCCAGCAGACCCGGGACGGTTAGCAATCAGCCCCAGCATTTT
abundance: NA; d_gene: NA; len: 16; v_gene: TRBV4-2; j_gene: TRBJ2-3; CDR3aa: CASSQETQGDTDTQYF; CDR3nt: TGTGCCAGCAGCCAAGAAACACAGGGAGACACAGATACGCAGTATTTT
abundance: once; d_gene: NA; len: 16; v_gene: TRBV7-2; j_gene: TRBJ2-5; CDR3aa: CASSQTLGPASVTQYF; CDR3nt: TGTGCCAGCAGCCAAACCCTGGGACCTGCCTCGGTGACCCAGTACTTC
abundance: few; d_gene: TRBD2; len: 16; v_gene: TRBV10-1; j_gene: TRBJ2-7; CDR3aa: CASSEGLAGGFYEQYF; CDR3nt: TGCGCCAGCAGTGAGGGACTAGCGGGAGGGTTTTACGAGCAGTACTTC
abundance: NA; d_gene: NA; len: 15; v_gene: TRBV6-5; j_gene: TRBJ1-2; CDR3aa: CASSYSPAASYGYTF; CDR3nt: TGTGCCAGCAGTTACTCTCCGGCAGCGAGCTATGGCTACACCTTC
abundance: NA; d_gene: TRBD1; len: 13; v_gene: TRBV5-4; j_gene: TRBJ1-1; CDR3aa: CASSLQGGTEAFF; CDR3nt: TGTGCCAGCAGCCTACAGGGGGGAACTGAAGCTTTCTTT
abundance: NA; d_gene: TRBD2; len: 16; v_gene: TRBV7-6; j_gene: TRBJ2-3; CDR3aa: CASSLEAGVTGDTQYF; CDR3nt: TGTGCCAGCAGCTTAGAAGCGGGAGTGACTGGAGATACGCAGTATTTT
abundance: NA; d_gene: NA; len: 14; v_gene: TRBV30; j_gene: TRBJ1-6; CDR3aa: CAWSVGGGNSPLHF; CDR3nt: TGTGCCTGGAGTGTTGGCGGGGGCAATTCACCCCTCCACTTT